Presented here are 24 T cell receptor beta chains from one specimen sequenced in a study of T cells after yellow fever vaccination. TCRdb ran MiXCR on the 5' RACE reads and lists one entry per CDR3 protein. Of about 300,000 distinct CDR3 sequences in the sample, around 6.8% were seen once. Source: PBMCs, taken roughly 46 days after the first yellow fever vaccination. Receptors originate from a man younger than 30 who received the YFV17D yellow fever vaccine.

This chain connects TRBV5-1 to TRBJ1-4; no reliable D call. This CDR3 comprises 17 residues. Trimming shortened V by 0 bases and J by 0 bases, and 12 bases separated the two germline ends. CDR1 is SGHRS, CDR2 YFSETQ, per germline. CDR3 protein: CASSLGATIPTNEKLFF. The CDR3 DNA is TGCGCCAGCAGCTTGGGGGCGACCATCCCAACTAATGAAAAACTGTTTTTT. Variable domain in full (rest from reference TRBV5-1 and TRBJ1-4): KAGVTQTPRYLIKTRGQQVTLSCSPISGHRSVSWYQQTPGQGLQFLFEYFSETQRNKGNFPGRFSGRQFSNSRSEMNVSTLELGDSALYLCASSLGATIPTNEKLFFGSGTQLSVL.

The table lists this clonotype with a few counts. V gene TRBV20-1 combines with J gene TRBJ2-3; D gene ambiguous. CDR3 length: 13 residues. V shed 5 bases and J shed 5 bases, with 14 bases lying between them. The germline CDR1 and CDR2 sequences are DFQATT and SNEGSKA (reference sequence). The CDR3: CSAFISEEDTQYF. The DNA for the CDR3 is TGCAGTGCTTTCATCTCCGAGGAAGATACGCAGTATTTT.

The V gene is TRBV27, the J gene TRBJ2-1; D remains unclear. With 8 bases removed from V and 8 bases from J, the gap between germline ends came to 13 bases. Germline V gene data show CDR1 as MNHEY and CDR2 as SMNVEV (reference sequence). This CDR3 has 12 residues. In nucleotides, the CDR3 is TGTGCCAGCTCGGACCGCTGGGATGAGCAGTTCTTC. It encodes CASSDRWDEQFF.

The sample holds a few counts of this clonotype. The V gene is TRBV20-1, the J gene TRBJ1-2; D is possibly TRBD1 (5 bases). Germline CDR1 DFQATT, CDR2 SNEGSKA (reference sequence). Trimming took off 5 bases at V and 8 bases at J, with 18 bases between the two ends. The CDR3 contains 13 residues. CDR3 sequence: CSARRTGVGGYTF. CDR3 sequence (DNA): TGCAGTGCTCGGAGGACGGGGGTAGGAGGCTACACCTTC.

This clonotype has just a few counts. The chain links TRBV12-5 to TRBJ2-7; 8 bases fit TRBD1. CDR3 length: 17 residues. Germline trimming cut 5 bases from V and 3 bases from J; bases unmatched to any gene: 15. CDR1 and CDR2 (germline): LGHNT, FRNRAP. This CDR3 is CASGPRVPGQVYYEQYF. Here the CDR3 DNA reads TGTGCTAGTGGTCCACGAGTTCCGGGACAGGTATACTACGAGCAGTACTTC.

V usage is TRBV2 and J usage is TRBJ1-6, with a weak D call TRBD1 (5 bases). From germline, CDR1 is SNHLY and CDR2 FYNNEI. The V end lost 8 bases, the J end lost 7 bases, and 15 bases lay between the germline ends. The CDR3 covers 14 residues. CDR3 protein: CASGYRDGNSPLHF. CDR3 DNA sequence: TGTGCCAGCGGTTACCGGGACGGGAATTCACCCCTCCACTTT.

The chain couples TRBV9 to TRBJ2-2; D ambiguous. The CDR3 is 15 residues long. V was cut by 4 bases and J by 5 bases, with 15 bases left in between. CDR1 is SGDLS, CDR2 YYNGEE, per germline. This CDR3 reads CASSPRRTLTGELFF. The CDR3, as DNA: TGTGCCAGCAGCCCCCGACGGACCCTGACCGGGGAGCTGTTTTTT.

J is TRBJ2-3 and V is TRBV18; D remains ambiguous. This CDR3 has 15 residues. Trimming took off 6 bases at V and 3 bases at J, with 16 bases between the two ends. The germline V gene has CDR1 KGHSH and CDR2 LQKENI. The CDR3 loop reads CASSTNAPTTDTQYF. The DNA for the CDR3 is TGTGCCAGCTCCACAAACGCCCCGACGACAGATACGCAGTATTTT. Variable domain in full (rest from reference TRBV18 and TRBJ2-3): NAGVMQNPRHLVRRRGQEARLRCSPMKGHSHVYWYRQLPEEGLKFMVYLQKENIIDESGMPKERFSAEFPKEGPSILRIQQVVRGDSAAYFCASSTNAPTTDTQYFGPGTRLTVL.

This clonotype occurred once. The chain uses TRBV18 and TRBJ2-5, with 8 bases matching TRBD2. J lost 2 bases, V lost 2 bases, and 4 bases had no gene match. This CDR3 has 15 amino acids. Per germline, CDR1 KGHSH and CDR2 LQKENI. Here the CDR3 reads CASSPISSGQETQYF. The CDR3 DNA reads as TGTGCCAGCTCACCAATTTCTAGCGGGCAAGAGACCCAGTACTTC.

On this clonotype: A much larger clone sits a single nucleotide away, making a read error possible. The chain carries TRBV12-3 or TRBV12-4 and TRBJ2-5, with 7 bases aligning to TRBD2. V shed 7 bases and J 7 bases; nucleotides not matched to a gene: 9. This CDR3 is built from 13 residues. In nucleotides, the CDR3 is TGTGCCAGCAAGTACTTTACGGGGGGGACCCAGTACTTC. Amino acids: CASKYFTGGTQYF.

This sequence joins TRBV5-1 and TRBJ2-1, with D unresolved. Trimming took 0 bases from V and 5 from J, leaving 15 bases between them. The germline CDR1 and CDR2 sequences are SGHRS and YFSETQ. The CDR3 runs to 16 residues. This CDR3 reads CASSLEPSVQNNEQFF. Here the CDR3 DNA reads TGCGCCAGCAGCTTGGAGCCCAGCGTGCAAAACAATGAGCAGTTCTTC.

The chain couples TRBV12-3 or TRBV12-4 to TRBJ1-5; the match to TRBD1 covers 7 bases. V dropped 6 bases and J dropped 6; count of bases not matched to a gene: 8. The CDR3 has 14 residues. The CDR3 sequence: CASSERDRAQPQHF. The CDR3 DNA is TGTGCCAGCAGCGAGCGAGACAGGGCTCAGCCCCAGCATTTT.

The genes are TRBV6-5 and TRBJ2-5; TRBD1 might be the D (5 bases). The CDR3 runs to 14 residues. CDR1 and CDR2 (germline): MNHEY, SVGAGI. V was shortened by 0 bases and J by 3 bases, with 8 bases between the two germline ends. The CDR3 nucleotides read TGTGCCAGCAGTTACTCGGCAGGGAAAGAGACCCAGTACTTC. Its protein is CASSYSAGKETQYF.

This clonotype was counted at least ten times. The rearrangement links TRBV12-3 or TRBV12-4 to TRBJ2-2, with 9 nucleotides matching TRBD2. J was trimmed by 4 bases and V by 2 bases; bases with no gene match: 2. This CDR3 comprises 15 residues. CDR3 in amino acids: CASSLSGGRTGELFF. As DNA, the CDR3 is TGTGCCAGCAGTTTAAGCGGGGGGCGCACCGGGGAGCTGTTTTTT.

This clonotype was counted ten times or more. The chain couples TRBV6-4 to TRBJ2-1, with 13 nucleotides matching TRBD2. J gave up 7 bases and V 4 bases, and 7 bases lay outside the gene matches. Germline assignment: CDR1 MRHNA and CDR2 SNTAGT. This CDR3 is built from 16 residues. The CDR3 DNA follows: TGTGCCAGCAGTGCTACTAGCGGGGGGGCAGGGAATGAGCAGTTCTTC. This sequence encodes CASSATSGGAGNEQFF.

This clonotype was recorded at least ten times. The chain joins TRBV28 to TRBJ2-3; 7 nucleotides line up with TRBD1. This CDR3 has 12 residues. V shed 6 bases, J shed 5 bases, and the junction held 2 bases outside the gene matches. Germline V CDR1 and CDR2: MDHEN, SYDVKM. The CDR3 region has the DNA TGTGCCAGCAGGACAGGGAAAGATACGCAGTATTTT. Residues: CASRTGKDTQYF.

The V and J genes are TRBV10-3 and TRBJ1-1, with 9 positions matching TRBD1. The germline CDR1 and CDR2 sequences are ENHRY and SYGVKD. The CDR3 is 13 amino acids. V shed 8 bases, J shed 5 bases, and the junction held 6 bases outside the gene matches. The CDR3 protein is CAIQGQGKTEAFF. The CDR3 nucleotides read TGTGCCATCCAAGGACAGGGGAAGACTGAAGCTTTCTTT.

This clonotype showed up many times. One base away lies a much larger clone, so this may be a sequencing read error. The chain links TRBV27 to TRBJ2-7; no reliable D call. Trimming pared 6 bases from V and 2 bases from J, leaving 5 bases between. CDR3 size: 11 residues. CDR1 is MNHEY, CDR2 SMNVEV, per germline (reference sequence). Written as DNA, the CDR3 is TGTGCCAGCAGATCCCCCTACGAGCAGTACTTC. The encoded protein is CASRSPYEQYF.

There are a few counts of this clonotype. The chain combines TRBV18 with TRBJ1-1; no reliable D call. Germline lookup yields CDR1 KGHSH and CDR2 LQKENI. The CDR3 has 15 amino acids. Deletions cut 1 base from V and 0 bases from J, with 9 bases between. CDR3 sequence (DNA): TGTGCCAGCTCACCACTTCAGGTCTTGAACACTGAAGCTTTCTTT. Translation gives CASSPLQVLNTEAFF. Drawing the rest from reference TRBV18 and TRBJ1-1, the complete variable domain is NAGVMQNPRHLVRRRGQEARLRCSPMKGHSHVYWYRQLPEEGLKFMVYLQKENIIDESGMPKERFSAEFPKEGPSILRIQQVVRGDSAAYFCASSPLQVLNTEAFFGQGTRLTVV.

V is TRBV5-1 and J is TRBJ1-1; tentatively, D is TRBD1 (6 bases). V lost 0 bases and J lost 4, with 13 bases in between. The germline CDR1 and CDR2 sequences are SGHRS and YFSETQ. This CDR3 region has 15 residues. Here the CDR3 reads CASSLGGGQVTEAFF. The CDR3 nucleotides read TGCGCCAGCAGCTTGGGGGGGGGGCAGGTCACTGAAGCTTTCTTT.

The sample holds a few counts of this clonotype. This chain's CDR3 is CASSLWGTGNSPLHF. DNA for the CDR3: TGCGCCAGCAGCTTGTGGGGGACGGGAAATTCACCCCTCCACTTT. This chain joins TRBV5-1 and TRBJ1-6, with D maybe TRBD1 (5 bases). V dropped 1 base and J dropped 7 bases, with 12 bases sitting between them. Per the germline V gene, CDR1 is SGHRS and CDR2 is YFSETQ. This CDR3 contains 15 residues. The variable domain in full, completed from reference TRBV5-1 and TRBJ1-6, reads KAGVTQTPRYLIKTRGQQVTLSCSPISGHRSVSWYQQTPGQGLQFLFEYFSETQRNKGNFPGRFSGRQFSNSRSEMNVSTLELGDSALYLCASSLWGTGNSPLHFGNGTRLTVT.

CDR3 in DNA: TGCGCCAGCAGCACCGGGACTAGCGGGAACACAGATACGCAGTATTTT. Amino acids: CASSTGTSGNTDTQYF. The chain employs TRBV5-1 and TRBJ2-3, with 13 nucleotides matching TRBD2. Germline V gene sequence: CDR1 SGHRS, CDR2 YFSETQ. Trimming removed 4 bases from V and 2 bases from J; junction bases left unmatched: 4. This CDR3 spans 16 amino acids.

In its sample, this clonotype was seen many times. The chain joins TRBV4-2 to TRBJ1-2; D not certain. Trimming took 0 bases from V and 4 from J, leaving 3 bases between them. This CDR3 has 12 amino acids. The germline gives CDR1 LGHNA, CDR2 YNFKEQ. Here the CDR3 reads CASSQDIYGYTF. For the CDR3, the DNA is TGTGCCAGCAGCCAAGATATCTATGGCTACACCTTC.

CDR3 region: CASTKSGETQYF. The DNA of the CDR3 is TGTGCCAGCACCAAATCAGGGGAGACCCAGTACTTC. The V gene is TRBV5-4, the J gene TRBJ2-5, with a possible D match to TRBD1 (5 bases). V lost 6 bases, J lost 5 bases, and 11 bases lay in between. Germline lookup yields CDR1 SGHNT and CDR2 YYREEE (reference sequence). The CDR3 covers 12 residues.